This is a list of T cell receptor beta chains from one sample in a study of cytomegalovirus exposure and HLA in healthy donors. Produced via immunoSEQ multiplex PCR; TCRdb's table is partial and in-frame only. The repertoire consists of some 150,000 clones, with roughly 83% occurring once and the leading ten covering 3% to 4%. Sequencing was done on a sample of PBMCs. Every receptor here comes from a human donor in good health. The CDR3 runs from the conserved cysteine through the conserved F or W. D genes are given only for firm matches. The size entry is marked missing in some rows and otherwise reads once, few, many or a size class.

CDR3: CASSQGVERSSGANVLTF
DNA: TGCGCCAGCAGCCAAGGGGTGGAGAGATCCTCTGGGGCCAACGTCCTGACTTTC
size: -
V: TRBV4-1
J: TRBJ2-6
D: -

CDR3: CASSYRVSYEQYF
DNA: TGTGCCAGCAGTTATCGGGTCTCCTACGAGCAGTACTTC
size: -
V: TRBV27
J: TRBJ2-7
D: -

CDR3: CASRGQRNTATGELFF
DNA: TGTGCCAGCAGGGGACAGAGAAACACTGCCACCGGGGAGCTGTTTTTT
size: -
V: TRBV27
J: TRBJ2-2
D: TRBD1

CDR3: CAISEPRIRDSDNDYGYTF
DNA: TGTGCCATCAGTGAGCCGAGAATCCGGGACAGCGACAACGACTATGGCTACACCTTC
size: -
V: TRBV10-3
J: TRBJ1-2
D: TRBD1

CDR3: CASSRDIHNYGYTF
DNA: TGTGCCAGCAGCCGGGACATCCATAACTATGGCTACACCTTC
size: -
V: TRBV7-9
J: TRBJ1-2
D: -

CDR3: CASWGSGPPEAFF
DNA: TGTGCCAGCTGGGGGAGCGGGCCCCCTGAAGCTTTCTTT
size: -
V: TRBV7-9
J: TRBJ1-1
D: -

CDR3: CASSLWEKGSTGNTIYF
DNA: TGTGCCAGCAGTTTATGGGAAAAGGGGTCGACTGGAAACACCATATATTTT
size: -
V: TRBV28
J: TRBJ1-3
D: -

CDR3: CASSEFLGSYYGYTF
DNA: TGTGCCAGCAGTGAATTTTTAGGGAGTTACTATGGCTACACCTTC
size: few
V: TRBV25-1
J: TRBJ1-2
D: -

CDR3: CASSLDSRNYGYTF
DNA: TGTGCCAGCAGTTTAGACAGTCGGAACTATGGCTACACCTTC
size: -
V: TRBV27
J: TRBJ1-2
D: -

CDR3: CASSPRDREGTEAFF
DNA: TGTGCCAGCAGCCCCCGGGACAGGGAAGGCACTGAAGCTTTCTTT
size: few
V: TRBV13
J: TRBJ1-1
D: TRBD1

CDR3: CASSRRTSGSINEQFF
DNA: TGCGCCAGCAGCCGCCGGACTAGCGGGAGTATCAATGAGCAGTTCTTC
size: -
V: TRBV4-1
J: TRBJ2-1
D: TRBD2

CDR3: CASSYDRSDTEAFF
DNA: TGTGCCAGCAGTTACGACAGGTCGGACACTGAAGCTTTCTTT
size: -
V: TRBV6-5
J: TRBJ1-1
D: -

CDR3: CASRQEETQYF
DNA: TGTGCCAGCAGACAAGAAGAGACCCAGTACTTC
size: -
V: TRBV7-9
J: TRBJ2-5
D: -

CDR3: CASSSTDTQYF
DNA: TGTGCCAGCAGTTCAACAGATACGCAGTATTTT
size: -
V: TRBV6-5
J: TRBJ2-3
D: -

CDR3: CASKSPGPNTEAFF
DNA: TGTGCCAGTAAAAGCCCTGGGCCCAACACTGAAGCTTTCTTT
size: -
V: TRBV19
J: TRBJ1-1
D: -

CDR3: CASERERGIYNEQFF
DNA: TGTGCCAGTGAAAGGGAGCGGGGGATATACAATGAGCAGTTCTTC
size: -
V: TRBV2
J: TRBJ2-1
D: TRBD2

CDR3: CASSLFEAGGLRETQYF
DNA: TGTGCCAGCAGTTTATTTGAGGCGGGAGGGCTTAGGGAGACCCAGTACTTC
size: -
V: TRBV27
J: TRBJ2-5
D: TRBD2

CDR3: CASIRGGAGTGELFF
DNA: TGTGCCAGCATCAGAGGGGGGGCGGGTACCGGGGAGCTGTTTTTT
size: -
V: TRBV6-6
J: TRBJ2-2
D: -

CDR3: CASSLGTGAYNEQFF
DNA: TGCGCCAGCAGCTTAGGGACAGGGGCCTACAATGAGCAGTTCTTC
size: -
V: TRBV5-1
J: TRBJ2-1
D: TRBD1

CDR3: CASSDRGREAFF
DNA: TGTGCCAGCAGTGATAGGGGAAGAGAAGCTTTCTTT
size: -
V: TRBV2
J: TRBJ1-1
D: -

CDR3: CASSYTSGRINEQYF
DNA: TGCGCCAGCAGCTATACTAGCGGGAGAATCAACGAGCAGTACTTC
size: few
V: TRBV5-1
J: TRBJ2-7
D: TRBD2

CDR3: CASRPTSGTAPYEQYF
DNA: TGTGCCAGCAGACCGACCTCCGGGACAGCACCCTACGAGCAGTACTTC
size: -
V: TRBV27
J: TRBJ2-7
D: TRBD1

CDR3: CASSLGPLAGTRNEQFF
DNA: TGTGCCAGCAGCTTAGGTCCCCTAGCGGGGACTCGGAATGAGCAGTTCTTC
size: -
V: TRBV7-9
J: TRBJ2-1
D: TRBD2

CDR3: CASSLILDRGEGEKLFF
DNA: TGTGCCAGCAGCCTTATCCTCGACAGGGGGGAGGGTGAAAAACTGTTTTTT
size: -
V: TRBV7-6
J: TRBJ1-4
D: TRBD1

CDR3: CASSLDDWTSVTDTQYF
DNA: TGTGCCAGCAGCTTAGATGATTGGACTAGCGTCACCGATACGCAGTATTTT
size: -
V: TRBV11-2
J: TRBJ2-3
D: TRBD2

CDR3: CASSLGENEKLFF
DNA: TGTGCCAGCAGCTTGGGAGAGAATGAAAAACTGTTTTTT
size: few
V: TRBV5-6
J: TRBJ1-4
D: -

CDR3: CASSQPLTGRDEQYF
DNA: TGTGCCAGCAGCCAACCCCTGACAGGGCGCGATGAGCAGTACTTC
size: -
V: TRBV7-3
J: TRBJ2-7
D: TRBD1

CDR3: CASSKRTERGAFF
DNA: TGTGCCAGCAGTAAACGAACGGAGCGGGGAGCTTTCTTT
size: -
V: TRBV7-2
J: TRBJ1-1
D: -

CDR3: CATSRYSGGIMYNEQFF
DNA: TGTGCCACCAGCAGATATAGCGGGGGGATAATGTATAATGAGCAGTTCTTC
size: few
V: TRBV15
J: TRBJ2-1
D: TRBD2

CDR3: CASSHPAGGAQYF
DNA: TGCGCCAGCAGCCATCCAGCGGGAGGGGCCCAGTACTTC
size: -
V: TRBV4-3
J: TRBJ2-5
D: TRBD2

CDR3: CASSKDPSGVDEQFF
DNA: TGTGCCAGCAGCAAAGACCCTAGCGGGGTGGATGAGCAGTTCTTC
size: -
V: TRBV21-1
J: TRBJ2-1
D: -

CDR3: CSVVLLGNEQYF
DNA: TGCAGCGTTGTTCTGTTGGGCAACGAGCAGTACTTC
size: -
V: TRBV29-1
J: TRBJ2-7
D: -

CDR3: CASSLDTSDIANEQFF
DNA: TGTGCCAGCAGCCTGGACACTAGCGACATCGCCAATGAGCAGTTCTTC
size: -
V: TRBV4-2
J: TRBJ2-1
D: TRBD2

CDR3: CASSQAGGFTDTQYF
DNA: TGCGCCAGCAGCCAAGCGGGAGGGTTCACAGATACGCAGTATTTT
size: -
V: TRBV4-1
J: TRBJ2-3
D: TRBD2

CDR3: CATGTDFSYGYTF
DNA: TGTGCCACCGGGACAGACTTTTCTTATGGCTACACCTTC
size: -
V: TRBV10-3
J: TRBJ1-2
D: TRBD1

CDR3: CATGGSSYEQYF
DNA: TGTGCCACAGGGGGTTCATCCTACGAGCAGTACTTC
size: -
V: TRBV19
J: TRBJ2-7
D: TRBD1

CDR3: CASSEFKPTIGGTEAFF
DNA: TGCGCCAGCAGTGAGTTTAAGCCTACGATCGGGGGGACTGAAGCTTTCTTT
size: -
V: TRBV10-2
J: TRBJ1-1
D: -

CDR3: CASSFNDRPNSPLHF
DNA: TGTGCCAGCAGCTTTAACGACAGGCCCAATTCACCCCTCCACTTT
size: -
V: TRBV7-9
J: TRBJ1-6
D: -

CDR3: CASSPKTGANYGYTF
DNA: TGTGCCAGCTCACCAAAGACAGGGGCTAACTATGGCTACACCTTC
size: -
V: TRBV18
J: TRBJ1-2
D: TRBD1

CDR3: CASSASTGVGYTF
DNA: TGTGCCAGCAGCGCCTCCACAGGGGTTGGCTACACCTTC
size: -
V: TRBV9
J: TRBJ1-2
D: TRBD1

CDR3: CSSSFDWSSMNTEAFF
DNA: TGTTCCAGCAGCTTTGACTGGTCGAGCATGAACACTGAAGCTTTCTTT
size: -
V: TRBV7-9
J: TRBJ1-1
D: -

CDR3: CSAGLGDQPQHF
DNA: TGCAGCGCCGGACTAGGAGATCAGCCCCAGCATTTT
size: -
V: TRBV29-1
J: TRBJ1-5
D: -

CDR3: CASRAPGQGAGETQYF
DNA: TGTGCCAGTAGAGCCCCTGGACAGGGGGCAGGGGAGACCCAGTACTTC
size: -
V: TRBV19
J: TRBJ2-5
D: TRBD1

CDR3: CASSSSGGDTYEQYF
DNA: TGCGCCAGCAGCTCCTCCGGGGGGGATACCTACGAGCAGTACTTC
size: few
V: TRBV5-1
J: TRBJ2-7
D: TRBD2

CDR3: CASSFSTGNYEQYF
DNA: TGTGCCAGCAGCTTTTCGACAGGGAACTACGAGCAGTACTTC
size: -
V: TRBV5-5
J: TRBJ2-7
D: TRBD1

CDR3: CASSVKQWTSGHEQYF
DNA: TGTGCCAGCAGTGTGAAACAGTGGACTAGCGGGCACGAGCAGTACTTC
size: -
V: TRBV6-1
J: TRBJ2-7
D: TRBD2

CDR3: CATSRVGSTDTQYF
DNA: TGTGCCACCAGCAGAGTTGGCAGTACAGATACGCAGTATTTT
size: once
V: TRBV15
J: TRBJ2-3
D: -

CDR3: CASSRTSTGELFF
DNA: TGTGCCAGCAGTAGAACTAGCACCGGGGAGCTGTTTTTT
size: -
V: TRBV6-5
J: TRBJ2-2
D: -

CDR3: CASSWGTGEYGYTF
DNA: TGTGCCAGCAGTTGGGGGACAGGGGAATATGGCTACACCTTC
size: -
V: TRBV6-5
J: TRBJ1-2
D: TRBD1

CDR3: CASSSQGSRYGYTF
DNA: TGTGCCAGCAGTTCTCAGGGGAGCCGTTATGGCTACACCTTC
size: few
V: TRBV6-5
J: TRBJ1-2
D: -